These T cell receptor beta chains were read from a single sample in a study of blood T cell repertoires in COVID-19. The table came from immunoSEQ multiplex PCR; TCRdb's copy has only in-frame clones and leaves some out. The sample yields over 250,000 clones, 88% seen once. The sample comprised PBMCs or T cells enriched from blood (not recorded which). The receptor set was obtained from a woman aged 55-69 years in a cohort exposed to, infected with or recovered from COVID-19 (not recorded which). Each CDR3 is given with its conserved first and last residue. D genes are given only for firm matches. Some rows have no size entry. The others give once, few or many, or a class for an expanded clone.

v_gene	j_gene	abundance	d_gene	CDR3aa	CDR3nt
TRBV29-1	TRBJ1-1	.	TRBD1	CSVEGRPTGQDNTEAFF	TGCAGCGTTGAAGGGCGACCGACAGGGCAAGATAACACTGAAGCTTTCTTT
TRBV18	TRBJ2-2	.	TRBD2	CASSPPLAGAAGELFF	TGTGCCAGCTCACCACCGTTAGCGGGGGCCGCCGGGGAGCTGTTTTTT
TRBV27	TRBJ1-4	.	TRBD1	CATGGQLGNEKLFF	TGTGCCACCGGGGGACAGCTCGGTAATGAAAAACTGTTTTTT
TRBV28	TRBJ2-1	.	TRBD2	CASSTPRLAVFYNEQFF	TGTGCCAGCAGTACCCCTCGACTAGCGGTATTCTACAATGAGCAGTTCTTC
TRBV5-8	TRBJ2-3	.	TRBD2	CASSLGLAGGTTDTQYF	TGTGCCAGCAGCTTGGGACTAGCGGGAGGAACCACAGATACGCAGTATTTT
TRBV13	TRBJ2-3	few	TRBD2	CASSLLAGGKADTQYF	TGTGCCAGCAGCCTACTAGCGGGAGGGAAGGCAGATACGCAGTATTTT
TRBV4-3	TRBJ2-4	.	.	CASSQDHRSQNIQYF	TGCGCCAGCAGCCAAGATCACAGATCGCAAAACATTCAGTACTTC
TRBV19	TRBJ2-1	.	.	CASSKFGGAYNEQFF	TGTGCCAGTAGTAAATTTGGGGGCGCCTACAATGAGCAGTTCTTC
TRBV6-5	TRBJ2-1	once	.	CASSYRDSGPFNEQFF	TGTGCCAGCAGTTACAGAGACAGTGGCCCTTTCAATGAGCAGTTCTTC
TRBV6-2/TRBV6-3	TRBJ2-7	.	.	CASSPFPAGLAYEQYF	TGTGCCAGCAGCCCTTTCCCGGCAGGGCTGGCCTACGAGCAGTACTTC
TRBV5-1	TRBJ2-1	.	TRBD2	CASSSGASGRYNEQFF	TGCGCCAGCTCCTCGGGGGCTAGCGGGCGCTACAATGAGCAGTTCTTC
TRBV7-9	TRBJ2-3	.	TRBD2	CASSLKTSGRTDTQYF	TGTGCCAGCAGCTTAAAAACTAGCGGGAGAACAGATACGCAGTATTTT
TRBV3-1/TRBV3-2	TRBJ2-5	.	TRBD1	CASSQAPGQGRGETQYF	TGTGCCAGCAGCCAAGCTCCGGGACAGGGACGGGGGGAGACCCAGTACTTC
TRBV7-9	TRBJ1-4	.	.	CASKFGEEKLFF	TGTGCCAGCAAATTTGGGGAGGAAAAACTGTTTTTT
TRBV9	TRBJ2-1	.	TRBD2	CASSPLGTSSYNEQFF	TGTGCCAGCAGCCCCCTTGGGACTAGCTCCTACAATGAGCAGTTCTTC
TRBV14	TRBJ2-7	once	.	CASSLTHRDSPYEQYF	TGTGCCAGCAGCCTAACCCACAGGGATTCACCCTACGAGCAGTACTTC
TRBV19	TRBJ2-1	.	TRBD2	CASSIRRGLAGINEQFF	TGTGCCAGTAGTATTCGGAGGGGACTAGCGGGGATCAATGAGCAGTTCTTC
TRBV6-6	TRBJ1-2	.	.	CASEGWTAGYTF	TGTGCCAGCGAAGGATGGACAGCTGGCTACACCTTC
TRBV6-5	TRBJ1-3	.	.	CAGGGHSSGNTIYF	TGTGCCGGCGGAGGGCATAGCTCTGGAAACACCATATATTTT
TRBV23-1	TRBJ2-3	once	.	CASSQSGLAGITDTQYF	TGCGCCAGCAGTCAATCCGGGCTAGCTGGAATCACAGATACGCAGTATTTT
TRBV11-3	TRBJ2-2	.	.	CASRAGGTGELFF	TGTGCCAGCAGAGCCGGTGGCACCGGGGAGCTGTTTTTT
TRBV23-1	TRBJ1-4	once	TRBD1	CASSGQGATNEKLFF	TGCGCCAGCAGTGGCCAGGGGGCAACTAATGAAAAACTGTTTTTT
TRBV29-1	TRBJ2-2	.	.	CSVEVRTFVTGELFF	TGCAGCGTTGAAGTTCGGACATTCGTCACCGGGGAGCTGTTTTTT
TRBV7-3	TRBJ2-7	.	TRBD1	CASSFTGGYEQYF	TGTGCCAGCAGCTTTACAGGGGGGTACGAGCAGTACTTC
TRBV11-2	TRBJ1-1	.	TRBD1	CASSLDRGPLSAFF	TGTGCCAGCAGCTTAGACAGGGGGCCTTTGTCGGCTTTCTTT
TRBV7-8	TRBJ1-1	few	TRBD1	CASSTDRVKLPEAFF	TGTGCCAGCAGCACGGACAGGGTAAAATTGCCTGAAGCTTTCTTT
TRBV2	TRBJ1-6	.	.	CASNEGGAYNSPLHF	TGTGCCAGCAATGAGGGAGGGGCATATAATTCACCCCTCCACTTT
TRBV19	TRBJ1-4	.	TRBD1	CASSIFPGQIIF	TGTGCCAGTAGTATCTTCCCGGGACAGATTATTTTT
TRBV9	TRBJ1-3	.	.	CASSPTLSSGNTIYF	TGTGCCAGCAGCCCTACCCTGAGCTCTGGAAACACCATATATTTT